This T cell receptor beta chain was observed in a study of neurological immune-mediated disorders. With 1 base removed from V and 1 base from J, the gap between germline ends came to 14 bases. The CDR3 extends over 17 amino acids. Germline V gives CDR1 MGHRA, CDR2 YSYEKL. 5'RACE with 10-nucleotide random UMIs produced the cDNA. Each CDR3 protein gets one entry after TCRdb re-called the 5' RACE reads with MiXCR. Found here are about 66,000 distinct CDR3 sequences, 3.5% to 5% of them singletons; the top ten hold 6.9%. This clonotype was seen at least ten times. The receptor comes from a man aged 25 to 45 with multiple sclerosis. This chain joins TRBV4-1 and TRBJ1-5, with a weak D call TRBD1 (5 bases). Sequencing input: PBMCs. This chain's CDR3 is CASSQVGGAMSNQPQHF. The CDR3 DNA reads TGCGCCAGCAGCCAAGTGGGCGGGGCGATGAGCAATCAGCCCCAGCATTTT.